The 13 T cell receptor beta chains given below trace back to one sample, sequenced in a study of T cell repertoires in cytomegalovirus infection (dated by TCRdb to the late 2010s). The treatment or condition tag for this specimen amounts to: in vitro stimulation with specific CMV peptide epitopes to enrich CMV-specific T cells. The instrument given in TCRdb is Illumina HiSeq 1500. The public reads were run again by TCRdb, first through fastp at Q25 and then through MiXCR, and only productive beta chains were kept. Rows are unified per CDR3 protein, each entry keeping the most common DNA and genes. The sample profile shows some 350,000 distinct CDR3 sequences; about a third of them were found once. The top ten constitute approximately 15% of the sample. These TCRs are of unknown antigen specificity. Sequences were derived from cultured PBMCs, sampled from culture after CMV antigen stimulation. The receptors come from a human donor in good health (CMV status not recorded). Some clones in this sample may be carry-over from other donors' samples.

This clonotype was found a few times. CDR3 residues: CASGYRRGEMYQETQYF. CDR3 DNA: TGTGCTAGTGGTTACCGGCGAGGGGAGATGTACCAAGAGACCCAGTACTTC. V is TRBV12-5 and J is TRBJ2-5, with D perhaps matching TRBD1 or TRBD2 (5 bases each). CDR3 size: 17 residues. V lost 4 bases and J 0 bases, leaving 18 bases between the germline ends. Germline values: CDR1 LGHNT, CDR2 FRNRAP.

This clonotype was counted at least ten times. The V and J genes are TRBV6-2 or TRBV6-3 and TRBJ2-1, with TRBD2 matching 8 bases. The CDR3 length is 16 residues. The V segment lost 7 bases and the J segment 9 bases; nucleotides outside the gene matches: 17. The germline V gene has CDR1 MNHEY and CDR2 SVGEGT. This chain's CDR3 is CASKALRVAGLGEQFF. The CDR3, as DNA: TGTGCCAGCAAAGCCCTGAGGGTAGCGGGATTAGGTGAGCAGTTCTTC.

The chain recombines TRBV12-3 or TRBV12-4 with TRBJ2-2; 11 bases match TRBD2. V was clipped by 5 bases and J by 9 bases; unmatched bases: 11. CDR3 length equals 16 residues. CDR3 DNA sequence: TGTGCCAGCAGTCCAGCGCCGGGACTAGCGGCCCGGGAGCTGTTTTTT. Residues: CASSPAPGLAARELFF.

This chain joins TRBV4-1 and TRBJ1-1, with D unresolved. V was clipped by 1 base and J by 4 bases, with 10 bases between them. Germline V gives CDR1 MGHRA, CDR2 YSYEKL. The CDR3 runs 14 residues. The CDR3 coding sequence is TGCGCCAGCAGCCAAGCTGGCCTTGGCACTGAAGCTTTCTTT. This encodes CASSQAGLGTEAFF.

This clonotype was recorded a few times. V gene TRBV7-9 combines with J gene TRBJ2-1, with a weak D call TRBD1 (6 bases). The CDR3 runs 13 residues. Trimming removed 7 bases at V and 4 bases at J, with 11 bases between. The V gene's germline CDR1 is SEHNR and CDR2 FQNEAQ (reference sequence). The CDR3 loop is CASIRGSYNEQFF. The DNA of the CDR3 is TGTGCCAGCATTAGGGGGTCATACAATGAGCAGTTCTTC.

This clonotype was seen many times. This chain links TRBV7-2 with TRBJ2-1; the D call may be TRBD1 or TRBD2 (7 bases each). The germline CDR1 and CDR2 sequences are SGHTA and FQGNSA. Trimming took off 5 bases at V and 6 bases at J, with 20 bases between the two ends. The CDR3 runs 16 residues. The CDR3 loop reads CASSRTRGGKSNEQFF. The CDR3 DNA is TGTGCCAGCAGCCGCACCAGGGGGGGCAAAAGCAATGAGCAGTTCTTC. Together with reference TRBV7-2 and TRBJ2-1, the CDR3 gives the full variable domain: GAGVSQSPSNKVTEKGKDVELRCDPISGHTALYWYRQSLGQGLEFLIYFQGNSAPDKSGLPSDRFSAERTGGSVSTLTIQRTQQEDSAVYLCASSRTRGGKSNEQFFGPGTRLTVL.

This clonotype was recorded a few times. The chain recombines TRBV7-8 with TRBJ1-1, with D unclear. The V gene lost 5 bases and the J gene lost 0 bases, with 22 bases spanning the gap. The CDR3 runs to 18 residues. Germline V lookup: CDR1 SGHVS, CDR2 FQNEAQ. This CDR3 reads CASSRGQPPRILNTEAFF. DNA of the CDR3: TGTGCCAGCAGCCGAGGCCAGCCCCCTCGCATACTGAACACTGAAGCTTTCTTT.

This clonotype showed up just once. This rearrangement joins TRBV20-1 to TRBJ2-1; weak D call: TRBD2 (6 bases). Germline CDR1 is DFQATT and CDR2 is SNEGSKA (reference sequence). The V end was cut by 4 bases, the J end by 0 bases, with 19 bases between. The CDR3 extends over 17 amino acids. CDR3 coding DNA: TGCAGTGCTATATTTTTTGGGGGGATGAACTCCTACAATGAGCAGTTCTTC. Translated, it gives CSAIFFGGMNSYNEQFF.

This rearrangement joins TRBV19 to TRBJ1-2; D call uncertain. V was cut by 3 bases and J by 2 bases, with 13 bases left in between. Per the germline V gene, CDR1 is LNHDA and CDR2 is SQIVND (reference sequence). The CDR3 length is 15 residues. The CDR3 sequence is CASSIGPPRNYGYTF. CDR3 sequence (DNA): TGTGCCAGTAGTATTGGTCCCCCGAGAAACTATGGCTACACCTTC. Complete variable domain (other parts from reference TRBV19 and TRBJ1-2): DGGITQSPKYLFRKEGQNVTLSCEQNLNHDAMYWYRQDPGQGLRLIYYSQIVNDFQKGDIAEGYSVSREKKESFPLTVTSAQKNPTAFYLCASSIGPPRNYGYTFGSGTRLTVV.

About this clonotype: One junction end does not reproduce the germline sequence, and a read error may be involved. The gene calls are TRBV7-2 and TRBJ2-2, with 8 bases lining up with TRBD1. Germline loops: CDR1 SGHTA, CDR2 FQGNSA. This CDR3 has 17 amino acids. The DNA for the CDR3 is TGTGCCAGCACCTTACCAGGGGGCGTCATGAGCACCGGGGAGCTGTTTTTT. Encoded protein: CASTLPGGVMSTGELFF. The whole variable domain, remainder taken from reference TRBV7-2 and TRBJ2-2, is GAGVSQSPSNKVTEKGKDVELRCDPISGHTALYWYRQSLGQGLEFLIYFQGNSAPDKSGLPSDRFSAERTGGSVSTLTIQRTQQEDSAVYLCASTLPGGVMSTGELFFGEGSRLTVL.

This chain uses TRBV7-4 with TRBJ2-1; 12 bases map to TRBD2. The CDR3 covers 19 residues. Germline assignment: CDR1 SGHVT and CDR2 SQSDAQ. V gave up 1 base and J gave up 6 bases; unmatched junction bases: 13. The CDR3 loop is CASSLVLTSGSVLSNEQFF. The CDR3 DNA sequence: TGTGCCAGCAGCTTAGTCCTGACTAGCGGGAGTGTGTTAAGCAATGAGCAGTTCTTC.

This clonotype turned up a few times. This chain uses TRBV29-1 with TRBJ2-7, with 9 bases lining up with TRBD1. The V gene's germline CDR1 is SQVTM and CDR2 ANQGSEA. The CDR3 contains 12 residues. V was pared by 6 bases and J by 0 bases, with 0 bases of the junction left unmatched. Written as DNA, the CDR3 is TGCAGCGTGGGACAGGGCTCCTACGAGCAGTACTTC. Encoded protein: CSVGQGSYEQYF.

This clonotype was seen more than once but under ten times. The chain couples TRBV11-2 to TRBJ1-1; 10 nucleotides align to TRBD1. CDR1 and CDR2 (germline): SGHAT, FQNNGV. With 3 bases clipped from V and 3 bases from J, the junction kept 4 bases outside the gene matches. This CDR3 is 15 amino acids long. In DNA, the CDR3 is TGTGCCAGCAGCTTCGACAGGGGGCTGGACACTGAAGCTTTCTTT. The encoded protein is CASSFDRGLDTEAFF.